This T cell receptor (beta chain) emerged from a study of OX40 agonist ivuxolimab in advanced cancers. Study-level results: The study found among the lowest clonal expansion in partial responders at 0.1-3.0 mg/kg. The antigen specificity of the peripheral T cells (those that were expanded) was not determined. At 0.1 to 3.0 mg/kg and by week 6, clonal expansion occurred in CD4+ and CD8+ blood T cells. Average numbers of expanded clones were greater in CD8+ T cells than in CD4+.

Sequenced by immunoSEQ multiplex PCR; TCRdb stores in-frame clones only, minus some. Here the sample spans roughly 48,000 clones, 83% being singletons. V lost 5 bases, J lost 3 bases, and 7 bases stayed unmatched. Per the germline V gene, CDR1 is SGHTA and CDR2 is FQGNSA. This CDR3 is 15 amino acids long. To note about this clone: Its matching antigen is unknown.

The receptor comes from an adult with an advanced solid tumor such as melanoma, head and neck, liver or kidney cancer. The V and J genes are TRBV7-2 and TRBJ2-3; 8 bases match TRBD2. The sample in question was CD4+ or CD8+ T cells sorted from blood, obtained in a trial of the OX40 agonist ivuxolimab. The CDR3 nucleotides read TGTGCCAGCAGCCCACGGGGGGGGTTAACAGATACGCAGTATTTT. Encoded protein: CASSPRGGLTDTQYF.